Here is one T cell receptor beta chain with its context. Its specific antigen is unknown. The sample holds no much larger clone one base away, and base qualities are not on file. The data were obtained in a study of STAT3 mutations in large granular lymphocyte leukemia (dated by TCRdb to the late 2010s). In the study overall: About half of the T-LGLL patients who underwent longitudinal sequencing carried canonical activating STAT3 mutations. More than half of T-LGLL patients received one or more immunosuppressive therapy regimens, with hematologic response in roughly 40% of those treated. To reconstruct clonal hierarchy and dynamics, serial deep sequencing of TCRbeta CDR3 and STAT3 was performed in patients with T-cell large granular lymphocyte leukemia. Roughly 18 representative T-LGLL cases were selected from an initial cohort of a few hundred LGL patients for longitudinal TCRbeta and STAT3 sequencing. Two patients with natural killer LGL leukemia were also sequenced longitudinally as controls within the study. Patients were sequenced at under 5 time points on average, with the number of samplings per patient ranging from 2 to 8. Broad study findings and their caveats: In 6 of 18 patients, TCR clonotype switching occurred after therapy, and every newly emerging clone was STAT3 wild type. Because no samples were available when a clone first appeared, clonal expansion was inferred from samplings taken at other points. At least one immunodominant TCRbeta clonotype was present in every T-LGLL patient, and multiple immunodominant subclonotypes appeared in about half of the T-LGLL patients. The linking of therapy response to changes in TCR clonal burden was complicated by variable intervals between samplings and differing treatment regimens. Persisting codominant clonotypes in some patients meant a small but highly pathogenic clone may have been missed. The burden of the dominant TCR clone was higher than the STAT3 mutant burden in several patients, which suggests that the STAT3 mutation arose secondarily inside a clone that had already expanded.

DNA was extracted from blood mononuclear cells, with the same DNA used for both TCR and STAT3 sequencing. An Illumina MiSeq was used to sequence the TCRbeta libraries, yielding an average of around 41,000 productive templates per sample. Multiplex PCR amplification was used to generate TCRbeta CDR3 libraries with the immunoSEQ assay. The original pipeline was this. Following a previously defined approach, repertoire diversity was calculated, and values close to 0 point to extremely monoclonal samples. This immuneACCESS table, as held by TCRdb, lists in-frame sequences with V and J called but not all clones. Of the missing ones, under half trace to an unresolved V gene in checked studies; the others have no known cause. The D gene and trimming were derived from the DNA, and the V and J assignments and clone size from that table. This sample has about 15,000 clones in its table, and about 93% of those were observed once. Of the sample, less than 9.5% falls within the top ten clones.

Via the germline V gene, CDR1 is SGHTA and CDR2 FQGNSA. CDR3 length: 13 amino acids, cysteine to phenylalanine. Just CDR3 DNA is preserved here, 39 bases in frame from base 1. Trimming costs V 1 base and J 4 bases, and their ends lie 7 bases apart. Input material: peripheral blood mononuclear cells. The chain joins TRBV7-2 to TRBJ1-1, and perhaps TRBD1 as D gene, on 5 matching bases. The sequence came from a woman in her fifties or sixties with T-cell large granular lymphocyte leukemia. Some clones in this sample may be carry-over from other donors' samples. The age is the age at diagnosis. The nucleotides read TGTGCCAGCAGCTTAGAGGGGAGCACTGAAGCTTTCTTT. Its coded protein is CASSLEGSTEAFF.